The sequence of this T cell receptor beta chain was determined in a study of PD-1 blockade in classical Hodgkin lymphoma. Clones were sequenced by immunoSEQ multiplex PCR, and TCRdb holds only the in-frame ones, with some missing. The sample contains about 28,000 clones, about four fifths of which appear only once. CDR3 length: 14 residues. Germline CDR1 is KGHSH and CDR2 is LQKENI. V lost 6 bases and J lost 0, with 11 bases in between. Noted time point: cycle 4 day 1 (C4D1), after six to seven weeks of nivolumab. Each patient experienced a relapse that followed autologous stem cell transplantation, and brentuximab vedotin exposure varied. The best responses consisted of complete response, partial response or progressive disease.

V gene TRBV18 combines with J gene TRBJ1-1; D unresolved. Sequencing was performed on peripheral blood mononuclear cells (PBMCs), taken before the fourth cycle of nivolumab. This TCR was recovered from a human donor with classical Hodgkin lymphoma. The CDR3 reads CASSSSQMNTEAFF. DNA of the CDR3: TGTGCCAGCTCGTCAAGCCAAATGAACACTGAAGCTTTCTTT.